The entry below gives a single T cell receptor beta chain sequence along with its context. The data belong to a study of blood T cell repertoires in COVID-19. Background on the study: The samples span acute and convalescent COVID-19 from the United States, Italy and Spain. Sources were T cells, B-cell-depleted T cells, or PBMCs; the material itself was cDNA or gDNA.

Per the original data handling: From reference gene primer amplification, estimates of nucleated cell counts were derived. Assay used: immunoSEQ multiplex PCR; TCRdb lists only in-frame clones, some missing. V, J and clone size were drawn from that table, and D and trimming were deduced from the DNA. The sample shows some 16,000 clones, around 90% of them seen only once. J lost 2 bases, V lost 7 bases, and 6 bases had no gene match. The CDR3 is 15 residues long. Germline V gene lookup returns CDR1 LNHDA and CDR2 SQIVND (reference sequence). The source material was peripheral blood. The clonotype originates from a human donor in a cohort sampled during active COVID-19. J is TRBJ2-3 and V is TRBV19; the match to TRBD2 covers 10 bases. The CDR3 DNA reads TGTGCCAGTAAGCCCGGGACTAGCGACACAGATACGCAGTATTTT. Its protein is CASKPGTSDTDTQYF.